Listed here are 5 T cell receptor beta chains from one sample, sequenced in a study of post-analysis software for immune sequencing data. Points from the study as a whole: Relative to controls, patients had roughly five TRBV segments at higher frequency, with TRBV5-6, TRBV5-1 and TRBV20-1 among these.

Antigen specificity for these receptors is unknown. TCR beta cDNA libraries included unique molecular identifiers. MiXCR, applied by TCRdb to the PCR reads, yields one record per CDR3 protein. The table includes approximately 350,000 distinct CDR3 sequences, approximately 38% detected once. The sample comprised blood. These TCRs come from a girl between 5 and 17 years old with multiple sclerosis.

The chain employs TRBV11-2 and TRBJ2-3; D is undetermined. The CDR3 loop spans 14 amino acids. CDR1 is SGHAT and CDR2 is FQNNGV in the germline V gene. Trimming removed 4 bases at V and 2 bases at J, with 10 bases between. The CDR3 DNA is TGTGCCAGCAGCTACCCGACCGACACAGATACGCAGTATTTT. It yields the protein CASSYPTDTDTQYF.

A few counts support this clonotype. This sequence joins TRBV12-3 or TRBV12-4 and TRBJ2-1; weak D call: TRBD2 (6 bases). The ends were cut back, 3 bases at V and 3 bases at J, with 9 bases in the middle. CDR3 length: 14 amino acids. The CDR3: CASSFSRGYNEQFF. Here the CDR3 DNA reads TGTGCCAGCAGTTTTTCGCGGGGCTACAATGAGCAGTTCTTC.

The rearrangement uses TRBV3-1 and TRBJ1-1; D is possibly TRBD1 (5 bases). This CDR3 is built from 18 residues. The V end was cut by 1 base, the J end by 0 bases, with 18 bases between. The germline CDR1 and CDR2 sequences are LGHDT and YNNKEL (reference sequence). The CDR3 protein is CASSQAGRGRPMNTEAFF. In DNA, the CDR3 is TGTGCCAGCAGCCAAGCAGGCCGGGGACGACCTATGAACACTGAAGCTTTCTTT.

This clonotype was detected only a few times. V is TRBV4-3 and J is TRBJ2-1; D gene unclear. The germline V gene has CDR1 LGHNA and CDR2 YSLEER. The CDR3 contains 13 residues. V lost 2 bases, J lost 4 bases, and 6 bases lay in between. The CDR3 loop is CASSQWSYNEQFF. DNA of the CDR3: TGCGCCAGCAGCCAATGGAGTTACAATGAGCAGTTCTTC.

This rearrangement joins TRBV12-3 or TRBV12-4 to TRBJ2-7, with D perhaps matching TRBD1 (5 bases). This CDR3 is 13 amino acids long. Between the trimmed V and J ends, which lost 6 bases and 3 bases, there was a span of 12 bases. The CDR3 region has the DNA TGTGCCAGCAGCCGCGGCAGGGACTACGAGCAGTACTTC. Translation: CASSRGRDYEQYF.